This is a list of T cell receptor beta chains from one sample in a study of shared clonotypes between healthy human individuals. The table came from immunoSEQ multiplex PCR; TCRdb's copy has only in-frame clones and leaves some out. The sample yields about 1,500,000 clones, about 96% seen once. The sample was naive CD4+ T cells sorted from blood. The receptors here all came from a man between 25 and 39 years old in good health. Each CDR3 is given with its conserved first and last residue. A D gene is named only where the DNA matches it firmly.

V	D	J	DNA	CDR3
TRBV27	.	TRBJ1-1	TGTGCCAGCAGTTTATGGGGACTCTCTTGGGCTGAAGCTTTCTTT	CASSLWGLSWAEAFF
TRBV7-2	.	TRBJ1-3	TGTGCCAGCAGCCAGGACTGGGGATCGGACACCATATATTTT	CASSQDWGSDTIYF
TRBV7-2	.	TRBJ1-5	TGTGCCAGCAGCTTAGTTGCAGGGGTTGGGGTGGGCAATCAGCCCCAGCATTTT	CASSLVAGVGVGNQPQHF
TRBV19	TRBD1	TRBJ1-4	TGTGCCACGCGGACAGGGGGCGTTGAAAAACTGTTTTTT	CATRTGGVEKLFF
TRBV5-4	TRBD1	TRBJ2-7	TGTGCCAGCACTAAAACAGGGGCTGGATCCTACGAGCAGTACTTC	CASTKTGAGSYEQYF
TRBV5-1	.	TRBJ2-5	TGCGCCAGCAGCCCTGACTTTGGGGGGATGGTAGAGACCCAGTACTTC	CASSPDFGGMVETQYF
TRBV4-3	.	TRBJ2-5	TGCGCCAGCAGCCAAGATAGGAAGACCCAGTACTTC	CASSQDRKTQYF
TRBV7-9	.	TRBJ2-1	TGTGCCAGCAGCTTACCAGAGATGGGCAATGAGCAGTTCTTC	CASSLPEMGNEQFF
TRBV5-1	TRBD2	TRBJ2-1	TGCGCCAGCAGCTTATTTAGCGGGAGATTATCCTACAATGAGCAGTTCTTC	CASSLFSGRLSYNEQFF
TRBV4-1	.	TRBJ2-1	TGCGCCAGCAGCCAAGATCTCGTCGGAGGTGAGCAGTTCTTC	CASSQDLVGGEQFF
TRBV5-1	.	TRBJ2-5	TGCGCCAGCAGCTTGAGCCCGACCCAAGAGACCCAGTACTTC	CASSLSPTQETQYF
TRBV7-6	.	TRBJ2-1	TGTGCCAGCAGCTTATCCGGCCAGCAGTTCTTC	CASSLSGQQFF
TRBV27	.	TRBJ1-5	TGTGCCAGCAGACCTCCCGGGGACGGCAATCAGCCCCAGCATTTT	CASRPPGDGNQPQHF
TRBV11-2	TRBD2	TRBJ2-2	TGTGCCAGCAGCTCTCCGGGGGGGAGTAGAACCGGGGAGCTGTTTTTT	CASSSPGGSRTGELFF
TRBV5-1	TRBD2	TRBJ2-3	TGCGCCAGCAGCTCAGGACTAGCGGGAACAGATACGCAGTATTTT	CASSSGLAGTDTQYF
TRBV5-6	TRBD1	TRBJ1-5	TGTGCCAGCAGCTTGGGCACAGGGGGCAATCAGCCCCAGCATTTT	CASSLGTGGNQPQHF
TRBV19	TRBD1	TRBJ1-3	TGTGCCAGTAGTCGGGGACAGGGGGCGACTGGAAACACCATATATTTT	CASSRGQGATGNTIYF
TRBV7-6	.	TRBJ2-3	TGTGCCAGCAGCTTAGCCGGCAGAGATACGCAGTATTTT	CASSLAGRDTQYF
TRBV9	TRBD1	TRBJ2-5	TGTGCCAGCAGCGTAGGGACAGGGGGCCCAGAGACCCAGTACTTC	CASSVGTGGPETQYF
TRBV6-1	.	TRBJ1-4	TGTGCCAGCAGTGGGGACCTTAATGAAAAACTGTTTTTT	CASSGDLNEKLFF
TRBV7-9	.	TRBJ1-2	TGTGCCAGCAGCTTAGAAACTAACTATGGCTACACCTTC	CASSLETNYGYTF
TRBV28	.	TRBJ1-5	TGTGCCAGCAGTTTAACGGATTGGCCCCAGCATTTT	CASSLTDWPQHF
TRBV9	.	TRBJ2-5	TGTGCCAGCAGCGTAGCCTCATGGGGGGAAGAGACCCAGTACTTC	CASSVASWGEETQYF
TRBV5-4	TRBD2	TRBJ2-1	TGTGCCAGCACCATGCCGACTAGCGGGAGGAATGAGCAGTTCTTC	CASTMPTSGRNEQFF
TRBV9	TRBD2	TRBJ2-3	TGTGCCAGACGTACCGGGACTAGCGTTCTCACAGATACGCAGTATTTT	CARRTGTSVLTDTQYF
TRBV2	TRBD2	TRBJ2-1	TGTGCCAGCAGTGAAGCGCAGGTGGGAATGACTAGCGTTTACAATGAGCAGTTCTTC	CASSEAQVGMTSVYNEQFF
TRBV27	TRBD1	TRBJ2-7	TGTGCCAGCAGTTCAGCCGGACAGGTTGCCTACGAGCAGTACTTC	CASSSAGQVAYEQYF
TRBV19	.	TRBJ1-5	TGTGCCAGTAGTATTTTCCCTACCGGCCAGCTACGGCAGCCCCAGCATTTT	CASSIFPTGQLRQPQHF
TRBV5-4	TRBD2	TRBJ2-5	TGTGCCAGCGGCACGACTAGCGGGAACCAAGAGACCCAGTACTTC	CASGTTSGNQETQYF
TRBV27	.	TRBJ1-3	TGTGCCAGCAGCCCGATCTCTTTGGGGCAGCCCTCTGGAAACACCATATATTTT	CASSPISLGQPSGNTIYF
TRBV6-1	TRBD1	TRBJ1-2	TGTGCCAGCAGCCGACAGGGCGTTAACTATGGCTACACCTTC	CASSRQGVNYGYTF
TRBV27	.	TRBJ2-1	TGTGCCAGCAGTCCCCTAGGGGGATTGGGCTCGCATGAGCAGTTCTTC	CASSPLGGLGSHEQFF
TRBV7-9	.	TRBJ2-7	TGTGCCAGCAGCCCCAGGACAGAAATCTCCTACGAGCAGTACTTC	CASSPRTEISYEQYF
TRBV29-1	.	TRBJ1-5	TGCAGCGTTACATCTGACAGATTGAATCAGCCCCAGCATTTT	CSVTSDRLNQPQHF
TRBV5-1	TRBD1	TRBJ2-2	TGCGCCAGCAGCTTGGCCGGGACAGCCCTGAACACCGGGGAGCTGTTTTTT	CASSLAGTALNTGELFF
TRBV28	.	TRBJ1-1	TGTGCCAGCAGATCGCCCCGTAGGGACACTGAAGCTTTCTTT	CASRSPRRDTEAFF
TRBV19	.	TRBJ2-7	TGTGCCAGTAGCGAAGACAGGCACTACGAGCAGTACTTC	CASSEDRHYEQYF
TRBV2	TRBD1	TRBJ2-3	TGTGCCAGCAGTGGGGACAGGGGGAGCACAGATACGCAGTATTTT	CASSGDRGSTDTQYF
TRBV6-1	.	TRBJ1-5	TGTGCCAGCAGTGAATTGTCAGCCATTTTCAGTCAGCCCCAGCATTTT	CASSELSAIFSQPQHF
TRBV5-1	.	TRBJ1-2	TGCGCCAGCAGCCCGCGGACAGTTAACTATGGCTACACCTTC	CASSPRTVNYGYTF
TRBV5-1	.	TRBJ2-2	TGCGCCAGCAGCTTGTTCGGGAACACCGGGGAGCTGTTTTTT	CASSLFGNTGELFF
TRBV6-1	TRBD1	TRBJ2-7	TGTGCCAGCAGTGCCTCGGGACAGGTCTACGAGCAGTACTTC	CASSASGQVYEQYF
TRBV30	.	TRBJ1-5	TGTGCCTGGAGCCCGGGGCCAAGCCTGGGGCCCCAGCATTTT	CAWSPGPSLGPQHF
TRBV29-1	TRBD2	TRBJ2-5	TGCAGCGTTGGTGGGAGGGCCTTGGAGACCCAGTACTTC	CSVGGRALETQYF
TRBV2	TRBD2	TRBJ2-5	TGTGCCAGCGGAGGCGGTCCGGGACTAGGGCTGCAAGAGACCCAGTACTTC	CASGGGPGLGLQETQYF
TRBV18	.	TRBJ2-3	TGTGCCAGCGCGAGGGACACCACAGATACGCAGTATTTT	CASARDTTDTQYF
TRBV6-6	.	TRBJ1-1	TGTGCCAGTACAGGGTATGACACTGAAGCTTTCTTT	CASTGYDTEAFF
TRBV30	.	TRBJ1-6	TGTGCCTCTTCCGGGACGAAGCTTTCTATTTCACCCCTCCACTTT	CASSGTKLSISPLHF
TRBV10-3	TRBD2	TRBJ2-5	TGTGCCATCAGAGAGCGGGAGGCTTGGGAGACCCAGTACTTC	CAIREREAWETQYF
TRBV6-1	.	TRBJ2-7	TGTGCCAGCAAAGAGACAGGGAGGTACGAGCAGTACTTC	CASKETGRYEQYF